Listed here are 14 T cell receptor beta chains from one sample, sequenced in a study of T cells in Graves' hyperthyroidism and ophthalmopathy (dated by TCRdb to about 2019). The library was built by means of multiplex PCR. For sequencing, an Illumina HiSeq 2000 was employed. TCR beta CDR3 regions were amplified from RNA transcripts. A first-round RT-PCR of the TCR CDR3 used the HTBI primer set with the Qiagen OneStep RT-PCR kit. TCRdb passed the public sequencing reads through fastp at Q25 and MiXCR, retaining productive beta sequences. All rows with the same CDR3 protein become a single entry with the most common DNA and genes. The sample records roughly 800,000 distinct CDR3 sequences, around 39% of which are singletons. Of the sample, more than 7% falls within the top ten clones. The specimen sequenced was blood. These receptors were taken from a man between 18 and 35 years old with Graves' hyperthyroidism.

This clonotype was seen a single time. The rearrangement links TRBV29-1 to TRBJ1-5; D gene ambiguous. This CDR3 region has 12 residues. Germline-derived CDR1 and CDR2 are SQVTM and ANQGSEA. V dropped 7 bases and J dropped 5 bases, with 12 bases sitting between them. The CDR3 region has the DNA TGCAGCGAGGAGGGCCGACATCAGCCCCAGCATTTT. The encoded protein is CSEEGRHQPQHF. The full variable domain, in which reference TRBV29-1 and TRBJ1-5 provide the parts outside the CDR3, is SAVISQKPSRDICQRGTSLTIQCQVDSQVTMMFWYRQQPGQSLTLIATANQGSEATYESGFVIDKFPISRPNLTFSTLTVSNMSPEDSSIYLCSEEGRHQPQHFGDGTRLSIL.

Only a few counts were recorded for this clonotype. This chain connects TRBV2 to TRBJ2-5; 14 nucleotides align to TRBD2. From germline, CDR1 is SNHLY and CDR2 FYNNEI. The CDR3 extends over 17 amino acids. With V trimmed by 3 bases and J by 5 bases, 8 bases remained unmatched. The CDR3 DNA sequence: TGTGCCAGCAGTGACCCGACTAGCGGGAGGGCCCGGGAGACCCAGTACTTC. This encodes CASSDPTSGRARETQYF.

This clonotype was seen a handful of times. This chain's CDR3 is CASSPHWERNTGELFF. The CDR3 region has the DNA TGTGCCAGCAGCCCCCATTGGGAGCGGAACACCGGGGAGCTGTTTTTT. The V and J genes are TRBV7-9 and TRBJ2-2; D possibly corresponds to TRBD2 (5 bases). V was trimmed by 5 bases and J by 1 base, leaving 14 bases between them. The CDR3 runs to 16 residues. The germline V gene has CDR1 SEHNR and CDR2 FQNEAQ (reference sequence).

Note on this clonotype: A much larger clone is a single base away; this may be a read error. The chain has TRBV19 and TRBJ2-5; D unclear. The CDR3 is 11 amino acids. V dropped 7 bases and J dropped 3 bases, with 6 bases sitting between them. Germline assignment: CDR1 LNHDA and CDR2 SQIVND (reference sequence). The CDR3 reads CASKSEETQYF. In DNA, the CDR3 is TGTGCCAGTAAGTCAGAAGAGACCCAGTACTTC.

The chain joins TRBV5-1 to TRBJ1-1; the match to TRBD1 covers 12 bases. This CDR3 spans 16 amino acids. V shed 4 bases and J 1 base; nucleotides not matched to a gene: 5. In germline, CDR1 is SGHRS, CDR2 YFSETQ. This CDR3 is CASSMGTGGWNTEAFF. The CDR3 DNA is TGCGCCAGCAGCATGGGGACAGGGGGCTGGAACACTGAAGCTTTCTTT.

V and J are TRBV7-8 and TRBJ2-7; 10 bases fit TRBD1. The germline CDR1 and CDR2 sequences are SGHVS and FQNEAQ. After removal of 0 bases from V and 3 bases from J, the junction contained 8 bases not matched to a gene. The CDR3 runs to 17 residues. The CDR3 loop reads CASSLAALWTGGYEQYF. In DNA, the CDR3 is TGTGCCAGCAGCTTAGCGGCCCTCTGGACAGGGGGCTACGAGCAGTACTTC.

The rearrangement uses TRBV29-1 and TRBJ1-2; D perhaps matches TRBD1 (5 bases). Germline V gene data show CDR1 as SQVTM and CDR2 as ANQGSEA. This CDR3 has 13 amino acids. With 3 bases removed from V and 4 bases from J, the gap between germline ends came to 12 bases. In DNA form, the CDR3 reads TGCAGCGTTGAGCAGGGTAGCATCTATGGCTACACCTTC. It specifies CSVEQGSIYGYTF.

This clonotype was seen only once. J is TRBJ1-2 and V is TRBV29-1; D possibly corresponds to TRBD1 (5 bases). CDR1 is SQVTM, CDR2 ANQGSEA, per germline. V dropped 3 bases and J dropped 9 bases, with 14 bases sitting between them. The CDR3 extends over 12 amino acids. The CDR3 loop reads CSVEVGQLSYTF. The DNA for the CDR3 is TGCAGCGTTGAGGTGGGGCAGCTGAGCTACACCTTC.

The sample holds many counts of this clonotype. The gene calls are TRBV7-9 and TRBJ2-7, with 9 bases aligning to TRBD1. Germline CDR1 and CDR2: SEHNR and FQNEAQ (reference sequence). V gave up 4 bases and J gave up 4 bases; unmatched junction bases: 5. The CDR3 has 14 amino acids. CDR3 residues: CASSWGQGGYEQYF. The CDR3 DNA reads TGTGCCAGCAGCTGGGGACAGGGCGGGTACGAGCAGTACTTC.

This clonotype has a count of ten or more. The chain employs TRBV29-1 and TRBJ1-1, with D possibly matching TRBD1 (5 bases). V dropped 3 bases and J dropped 3 bases, with 11 bases sitting between them. The CDR3 length is 13 residues. CDR1 is SQVTM, CDR2 ANQGSEA, per germline. The CDR3 protein is CSVDTGGDTEAFF. The CDR3, as DNA: TGCAGCGTTGACACAGGTGGCGACACTGAAGCTTTCTTT.

This clonotype was seen repeatedly, ten times or more. The chain links TRBV29-1 to TRBJ1-1; 10 bases fit TRBD1. The CDR3 is 12 residues long. The V segment lost 7 bases and the J segment 3 bases; nucleotides outside the gene matches: 2. The V gene's germline CDR1 is SQVTM and CDR2 ANQGSEA. The chain's CDR3 is CSGGQGDTEAFF. Here the CDR3 DNA reads TGCAGCGGTGGACAGGGGGACACTGAAGCTTTCTTT.

The table lists this clonotype with many counts. The chain joins TRBV24-1 to TRBJ1-1; D is unclear. The CDR3 runs 15 residues. V gave up 8 bases and J gave up 1 base, with 16 bases separating them. Germline values: CDR1 KGHDR, CDR2 SFDVKD. The CDR3 spells CATNSTTTWNTEAFF. The CDR3 region has the DNA TGTGCCACCAACAGCACCACTACATGGAACACTGAAGCTTTCTTT.

This clonotype was recorded at least ten times. This chain connects TRBV7-2 to TRBJ2-7; 7 nucleotides align to TRBD2. The V gene end was trimmed by 1 base and the J gene end by 3 bases; junction bases not matched to a gene: 3. Looked up from germline, CDR1 is SGHTA and CDR2 is FQGNSA. This CDR3 is 14 amino acids long. CDR3 residues: CASSLGLAVYEQYF. The CDR3 DNA sequence: TGTGCCAGCAGCTTAGGACTAGCAGTCTACGAGCAGTACTTC.

This clonotype was observed at least ten times. The V and J genes are TRBV4-1 and TRBJ2-5; no reliable D call. The CDR3 extends over 13 amino acids. V gave up 0 bases and J gave up 0 bases, with 2 bases separating them. From germline, CDR1 is MGHRA and CDR2 YSYEKL. The CDR3 loop reads CASSQENQETQYF. The DNA for the CDR3 is TGCGCCAGCAGCCAAGAGAACCAAGAGACCCAGTACTTC.